One and the same sample provided the 17 T cell receptor beta chains below, sequenced in a study of T cell responses to AZD1222 COVID-19 vaccine. Sequencing was performed with immunoSEQ multiplex PCR; in TCRdb, only in-frame clones are kept and a portion is missing. The sample carries about 150,000 clones, about nine tenths recorded once. The sequencing used peripheral blood, collected on day 0 of AZD1222 vaccination. All receptors come from an adult in good health.

The chain employs TRBV6-5 and TRBJ1-2; a weak D match, TRBD1 (5 bases). V lost 0 bases, J lost 3 bases, and 5 bases lay in between. The CDR3 consists of 13 residues. Germline assignment: CDR1 MNHEY and CDR2 SVGAGI. The CDR3 coding sequence is TGTGCCAGCAGTTACTCAGGGGACTATGGCTACACCTTC. It encodes CASSYSGDYGYTF.

In DNA form, the CDR3 reads TGTGCCAGCAGCCCAAGACAGGGGGGGGGCATTCAGTACTTC. Its protein is CASSPRQGGGIQYF. This sequence joins TRBV11-2 and TRBJ2-4, with TRBD1 matching over 9 bases. Germline V CDR1 and CDR2: SGHAT, FQNNGV. This CDR3 contains 14 residues. V gave up 5 bases and J gave up 9 bases; unmatched junction bases: 8.

This clone has more than one count but fewer than ten. CDR3 loop: CASTVTGYGYTF. Written as DNA, the CDR3 is TGTGCCAGTACGGTGACAGGGTATGGCTACACCTTC. V and J are TRBV19 and TRBJ1-2; 7 positions match TRBD1. Unmatched junction bases numbered 4, after V lost 7 bases and J lost 5 bases. The CDR3 is made up of 12 amino acids. The V gene's germline CDR1 is LNHDA and CDR2 SQIVND (reference sequence).

The rearrangement joins TRBV5-4 to TRBJ1-2; possibly TRBD1 for D (6 bases). The length of the CDR3 is 14 residues. Looked up from germline, CDR1 is SGHNT and CDR2 is YYREEE (reference sequence). Between the trimmed V and J ends, which lost 6 bases and 1 base, there was a span of 13 bases. The CDR3 here is CASISQGNNYGYTF. The CDR3 region has the DNA TGTGCCAGCATCTCGCAGGGGAATAACTATGGCTACACCTTC. The whole variable domain, remainder taken from reference TRBV5-4 and TRBJ1-2, is ETGVTQSPTHLIKTRGQQVTLRCSSQSGHNTVSWYQQALGQGPQFIFQYYREEENGRGNFPPRFSGLQFPNYSSELNVNALELDDSALYLCASISQGNNYGYTFGSGTRLTVV.

The chain is built from TRBV14 and TRBJ1-2; D remains ambiguous. V dropped 4 bases and J dropped 6 bases, with 12 bases sitting between them. Germline V gene lookup returns CDR1 SGHDN and CDR2 FVKESK. This CDR3 spans 13 amino acids. CDR3 loop: CASSPRGGDGYTF. The CDR3 nucleotides are TGTGCCAGCAGCCCTCGGGGAGGTGATGGCTACACCTTC.

V usage is TRBV15 and J usage is TRBJ2-3; D is perhaps TRBD1 (6 bases). Germline V CDR1 and CDR2: LNHNV, YYDKDF (reference sequence). Trimming stripped 4 bases from V and 0 bases from J, with 8 bases between. The CDR3 spans 14 residues. CDR3: CATSKGESTDTQYF. The CDR3, as DNA: TGTGCCACCAGCAAGGGGGAGAGCACAGATACGCAGTATTTT.

The CDR3 DNA reads as TGTGCCAGCAGTTACGTACAGGTGAGAAACGAGCAGTACTTC. Translated: CASSYVQVRNEQYF. J is TRBJ2-7 and V is TRBV6-2 or TRBV6-3; TRBD1 might be the D (5 bases). Germline V gives CDR1 MNHEY, CDR2 SVGEGT. V dropped 2 bases and J dropped 5 bases, with 13 bases sitting between them. The CDR3 has 14 residues.

V is TRBV6-5 and J is TRBJ1-4; D gene uncertain. The CDR3 extends over 14 amino acids. Germline loops: CDR1 MNHEY, CDR2 SVGAGI. Trimming cost V 0 bases and J 11 bases, with 13 bases left between them. This CDR3 reads CASSYSLESAKLFF. CDR3 sequence (DNA): TGTGCCAGCAGTTACTCTTTAGAGTCGGCGAAACTGTTTTTT.

The chain recombines TRBV5-4 with TRBJ2-5; 11 positions match TRBD2. Germline CDR1 and CDR2: SGHNT and YYREEE (reference sequence). Trimming removed 0 bases from V and 1 base from J; junction bases left unmatched: 5. This CDR3 is 17 amino acids long. CDR3 DNA: TGTGCCAGCAGCTTGGCAGGGCTAGCGGGGGGCCAAGAGACCCAGTACTTC. It is translated as CASSLAGLAGGQETQYF.

The V gene is TRBV5-6, the J gene TRBJ1-6; D unclear. The CDR3 contains 19 residues. In germline, CDR1 is SGHDT, CDR2 YYEEEE. Deletions cut 0 bases from V and 8 bases from J, with 24 bases between. CDR3 DNA: TGTGCCAGCAGCTTGGAACGGACGGAAAGGCTAGCCAAAGATTCACCCCTCCACTTT. Amino acid sequence: CASSLERTERLAKDSPLHF.

The genes are TRBV4-3 and TRBJ2-3; D is possibly TRBD1 (5 bases). Trimming removed 2 bases from V and 2 bases from J, with 8 bases in between. The CDR3 extends over 14 amino acids. Germline CDR1 LGHNA, CDR2 YSLEER. The CDR3, as DNA: TGCGCCAGCAGCCAATCAGGGCCCACAGATACGCAGTATTTT. It is translated as CASSQSGPTDTQYF.

This rearrangement joins TRBV13 to TRBJ2-2; TRBD1 might be the D (6 bases). The CDR3 is 15 residues long. CDR1 is PRHDT and CDR2 is FYEKMQ in the germline V gene (reference sequence). V was pared by 7 bases and J by 1 base, with 13 bases between. The CDR3: CASMSLTGNTGELFF. The CDR3 DNA sequence: TGTGCCAGCATGTCGTTGACAGGGAACACCGGGGAGCTGTTTTTT.

The V gene is TRBV19, the J gene TRBJ1-1; D not certain. The V end lost 7 bases, the J end lost 0 bases, and 9 bases lay between the germline ends. This CDR3 comprises 13 residues. CDR1 LNHDA and CDR2 SQIVND come from the germline V gene (reference sequence). The CDR3 sequence is CASKSTVNTEAFF. The CDR3 region has the DNA TGTGCCAGTAAGAGCACGGTGAACACTGAAGCTTTCTTT.

This sequence joins TRBV12-3 or TRBV12-4 and TRBJ2-3; D call uncertain. The V gene lost 2 bases and the J gene lost 6 bases, with 6 bases spanning the gap. The CDR3 runs to 12 residues. The CDR3 DNA sequence: TGTGCCAGCAGTTTACAGGCGGATACGCAGTATTTT. It translates to CASSLQADTQYF.

The chain carries TRBV15 and TRBJ1-5; D perhaps matches TRBD1 (5 bases). The CDR3 consists of 16 residues. Trimming took 1 base from V and 5 from J, leaving 15 bases between them. From germline, CDR1 is LNHNV and CDR2 YYDKDF (reference sequence). The CDR3 here is CATSRGGSQTDQPQHF. CDR3 bases: TGTGCCACCAGCAGAGGGGGCAGCCAAACTGATCAGCCCCAGCATTTT.

This rearrangement joins TRBV5-1 to TRBJ2-7, with D possibly matching TRBD2 (7 bases). The CDR3 covers 14 residues. V was shortened by 3 bases and J by 1 base, with 11 bases between the two germline ends. Germline assignment: CDR1 SGHRS and CDR2 YFSETQ. CDR3 DNA sequence: TGCGCCAGCAGCTCAAAGGGGGGGTCCTACGAGCAGTACTTC. It translates to CASSSKGGSYEQYF.

The chain employs TRBV4-3 and TRBJ2-6; no clear D gene. Germline loops: CDR1 LGHNA, CDR2 YSLEER. The CDR3 is 16 residues long. V gave up 0 bases and J gave up 4 bases, with 10 bases separating them. The CDR3 reads CASSQDLGYGANVLTF. CDR3 nucleotides: TGCGCCAGCAGCCAAGATTTAGGGTACGGGGCCAACGTCCTGACTTTC.